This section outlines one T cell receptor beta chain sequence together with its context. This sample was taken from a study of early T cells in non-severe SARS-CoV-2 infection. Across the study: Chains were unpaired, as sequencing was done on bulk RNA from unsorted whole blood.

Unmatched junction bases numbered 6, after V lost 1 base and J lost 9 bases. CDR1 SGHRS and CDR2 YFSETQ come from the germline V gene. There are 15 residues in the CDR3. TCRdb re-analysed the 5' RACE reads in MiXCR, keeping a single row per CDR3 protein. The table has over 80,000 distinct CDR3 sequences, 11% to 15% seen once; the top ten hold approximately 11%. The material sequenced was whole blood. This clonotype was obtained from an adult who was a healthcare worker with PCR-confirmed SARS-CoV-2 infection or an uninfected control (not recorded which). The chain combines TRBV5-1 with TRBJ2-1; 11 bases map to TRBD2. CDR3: CASSLQTSGAGEQFF. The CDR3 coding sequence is TGCGCCAGCAGCTTGCAGACTAGCGGGGCTGGTGAGCAGTTCTTC.